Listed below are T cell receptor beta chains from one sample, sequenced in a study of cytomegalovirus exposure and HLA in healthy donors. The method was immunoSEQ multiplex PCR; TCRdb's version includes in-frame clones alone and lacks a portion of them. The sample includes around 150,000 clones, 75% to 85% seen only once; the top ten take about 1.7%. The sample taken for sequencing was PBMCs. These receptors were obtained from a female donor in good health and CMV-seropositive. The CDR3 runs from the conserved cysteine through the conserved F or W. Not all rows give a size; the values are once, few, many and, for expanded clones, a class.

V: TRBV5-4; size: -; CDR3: CASSFRGSLNSPLHF
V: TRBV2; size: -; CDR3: CASSTPKARGGFNEQFF
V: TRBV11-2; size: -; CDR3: CASSPGAGTYNEQFF
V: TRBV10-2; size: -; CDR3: CASSEIQGPYEQYF
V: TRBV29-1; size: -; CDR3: CSAAGDNEQFF
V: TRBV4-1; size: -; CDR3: CASSQPLAGGRYEQYF
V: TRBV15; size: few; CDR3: CATSRSVQGRYNEQFF
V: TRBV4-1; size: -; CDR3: CASSLTSGRVYEQYF
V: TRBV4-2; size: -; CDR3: CASSQADRTNTEAFF
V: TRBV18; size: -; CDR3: CASSPASGDDEQYF
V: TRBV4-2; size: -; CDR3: CASSQDFTGGADTQYF
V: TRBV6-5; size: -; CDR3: CASSYLSEAFF